A single sample gave rise to the 20 T cell receptor beta chains below, sequenced in a study of naive and memory T cell subsets. The beta constant-region primer was an equimolar mix of two oligonucleotides covering TRBC1 and TRBC2. Via MiXCR, TCRdb re-called the UMI-ligation and nested PCR reads, giving one row per CDR3 protein. The sample holds around 40,000 distinct CDR3 sequences, roughly 15% seen once. The sample comprised effector memory CD4+ T cells from blood. Subset given: effector memory, CD45RA- CD27-. All receptors derive from a human donor in good health.

This clonotype turned up a few times. The rearrangement uses TRBV6-5 and TRBJ1-2; no firm D call. The germline V gene encodes CDR1 MNHEY and CDR2 SVGAGI. The CDR3 length is 14 residues. V lost 10 bases, J lost 6 bases, and 21 bases lay in between. CDR3 coding DNA: TGTGCCATTTCCGCGGGAGGGAAACAGCATGGCTACACCTTC. Protein: CAISAGGKQHGYTF.

The chain links TRBV6-5 to TRBJ1-3; TRBD1 might be the D (5 bases). CDR1 and CDR2 (germline): MNHEY, SVGAGI. The CDR3 covers 14 residues. Trimming left V 6 bases short and J 4 bases short, with 13 bases between. The CDR3 here is CASRPDSTGNTIYF. Written as DNA, the CDR3 is TGTGCCAGCAGACCCGACAGCACAGGAAACACCATATATTTT.

This clonotype was recorded a few times. The chain uses TRBV15 and TRBJ1-4; perhaps TRBD1 as D (6 bases). The V end lost 5 bases, the J end lost 2 bases, and 9 bases lay between the germline ends. The CDR3 contains 14 residues. CDR1 and CDR2 from the germline V gene are LNHNV and YYDKDF (reference sequence). CDR3 in DNA: TGTGCCACCAGCGAGGGGGGTACTAATGAAAAACTGTTTTTT. It yields the protein CATSEGGTNEKLFF.

This clonotype was observed many times. The rearrangement joins TRBV20-1 to TRBJ1-2; no clear D gene. Germline CDR1 reads DFQATT; CDR2 reads SNEGSKA (reference sequence). CDR3 length: 12 amino acids. Deletions cut 3 bases from V and 8 bases from J, with 13 bases between. The DNA of the CDR3 is TGCAGTGCTAGGGAGACCTTAGGGGGCTACACCTTC. It translates to CSARETLGGYTF.

This clonotype has at least ten counts. V and J are TRBV7-9 and TRBJ2-1; 12 nucleotides match TRBD2. J was trimmed by 5 bases and V by 1 base; bases with no gene match: 12. Germline V lookup: CDR1 SEHNR, CDR2 FQNEAQ (reference sequence). CDR3 length equals 19 residues. CDR3 DNA sequence: TGTGCCAGCAGCTTAGGCGGGCTAGCGGGAGGGCTAATAAACAATGAGCAGTTCTTC. Amino acids: CASSLGGLAGGLINNEQFF. Filled out from reference TRBV7-9 and TRBJ2-1, the complete variable domain reads DTGVSQNPRHKITKRGQNVTFRCDPISEHNRLYWYRQTLGQGPEFLTYFQNEAQLEKSRLLSDRFSAERPKGSFSTLEIQRTEQGDSAMYLCASSLGGLAGGLINNEQFFGPGTRLTVL.

The sample holds many counts of this clonotype. The chain uses TRBV7-9 and TRBJ2-1; tentatively, D is TRBD1 or TRBD2 (5 bases each). Germline V gives CDR1 SEHNR, CDR2 FQNEAQ (reference sequence). This CDR3 spans 15 amino acids. Trimming took 6 bases from V and 7 from J, leaving 19 bases between them. CDR3 region: CASRLSGAPENEQFF. The CDR3 DNA reads as TGTGCCAGCAGGCTCTCCGGGGCGCCCGAAAATGAGCAGTTCTTC.

This clonotype was counted a few times. The gene calls are TRBV28 and TRBJ2-1; TRBD2 matches 10 bases. Germline assignment: CDR1 MDHEN and CDR2 SYDVKM. The CDR3 has 16 residues. V shed 6 bases and J 6 bases; nucleotides not matched to a gene: 11. This CDR3 is CASRPGGGLAINEQFF. Written as DNA, the CDR3 is TGTGCCAGCAGACCTGGAGGGGGACTAGCGATCAATGAGCAGTTCTTC.

This clonotype was picked up a small number of times. This chain connects TRBV5-5 to TRBJ2-3, with 9 nucleotides matching TRBD1. The length of the CDR3 is 17 residues. Germline lookup yields CDR1 SGHKS and CDR2 YYEKEE (reference sequence). Trimming at V came to 0 bases and at J to 2 bases, leaving 7 bases not matched to a gene. The CDR3 DNA follows: TGTGCCAGCAGCTTGGGCCGCCGGGACAGGGTCACAGATACGCAGTATTTT. Protein sequence: CASSLGRRDRVTDTQYF.

The rearrangement joins TRBV15 to TRBJ2-3; D uncertain. The CDR3 runs 14 residues. CDR1 and CDR2 (germline): LNHNV, YYDKDF (reference sequence). V lost 8 bases, J lost 3 bases, and 15 bases lay in between. The DNA for the CDR3 is TGTGCCACCGGTAGGTCGGGTGATACAGATACGCAGTATTTT. This translates into CATGRSGDTDTQYF.

This clonotype was picked up many times. In DNA form, the CDR3 reads TGTGCCAGCAGCTTAGCGACACTTACGGGACAGGGGGGATACGAGCAGTACTTC. This translates into CASSLATLTGQGGYEQYF. The chain couples TRBV13 to TRBJ2-7, with 11 bases matching TRBD1. Germline V gene lookup returns CDR1 PRHDT and CDR2 FYEKMQ (reference sequence). The CDR3 is made up of 18 amino acids. The V segment lost 1 base and the J segment 4 bases; nucleotides outside the gene matches: 12.

This clonotype appeared a few times. The genes are TRBV2 and TRBJ2-7; 7 bases are shared with TRBD1. V was pared by 4 bases and J by 2 bases, with 2 bases of the junction left unmatched. The CDR3 extends over 13 amino acids. Germline V CDR1 and CDR2: SNHLY, FYNNEI. The CDR3 DNA reads TGTGCCAGCAGTGGAGACAGGGCCTACGAGCAGTACTTC. The encoded protein is CASSGDRAYEQYF. The full variable domain, in which reference TRBV2 and TRBJ2-7 provide the parts outside the CDR3, is EPEVTQTPSHQVTQMGQEVILRCVPISNHLYFYWYRQILGQKVEFLVSFYNNEISEKSEIFDDQFSVERPDGSNFTLKIRSTKLEDSAMYFCASSGDRAYEQYFGPGTRLTVT.

This clonotype was observed a handful of times. The chain is built from TRBV6-1 and TRBJ2-4; 10 nucleotides align to TRBD2. Unmatched junction bases numbered 5, after V lost 4 bases and J lost 2 bases. CDR1 and CDR2 (germline): MNHNS, SASEGT. The CDR3 extends over 16 amino acids. CDR3 nucleotides: TGTGCCAGCAGTGCCGGACTAGCGGAATCCAAAAACATTCAGTACTTC. It codes for CASSAGLAESKNIQYF.

This clonotype was recorded at least ten times. The rearrangement links TRBV11-1 to TRBJ1-1; D might be TRBD1 (6 bases). The germline V gene has CDR1 SGHAT and CDR2 FQDESV (reference sequence). The CDR3 sequence is 15 residues long. The V gene lost 5 bases and the J gene lost 1 base, with 14 bases spanning the gap. The CDR3 loop is CASSPKPRGNTEAFF. Here the CDR3 DNA reads TGTGCCAGCAGCCCCAAGCCCAGGGGGAACACTGAAGCTTTCTTT.

For the CDR3, the DNA is TGTGCCAGCAGCTCCCACCCTAGGGATACGCAGTATTTT. Protein: CASSSHPRDTQYF. The genes are TRBV7-7 and TRBJ2-3; D remains ambiguous. The germline V and J ends were trimmed by 4 bases and 6 bases, with 11 bases remaining between them. CDR1 SSHAT and CDR2 FNYEAQ come from the germline V gene (reference sequence). This CDR3 region has 13 residues. The full variable domain, rest sourced from reference TRBV7-7 and TRBJ2-3, is GAGVSQSPRYKVTKRGQDVTLRCDPISSHATLYWYQQALGQGPEFLTYFNYEAQPDKSGLPSDRFSAERPEGSISTLTIQRTEQRDSAMYRCASSSHPRDTQYFGPGTRLTVL.

This clonotype was picked up a small number of times. The chain couples TRBV7-6 to TRBJ2-1; a possible D gene is TRBD1 (5 bases). From germline, CDR1 is SGHVS and CDR2 FNYEAQ. There are 13 residues in the CDR3. The V end lost 2 bases, the J end lost 13 bases, and 15 bases lay between the germline ends. CDR3: CASSLKAGQGQFF. CDR3 coding DNA: TGTGCCAGCAGCTTAAAAGCAGGGCAGGGTCAGTTCTTC.

This clonotype has ten or more counts. This chain joins TRBV20-1 and TRBJ1-6; no clear D. V gave up 4 bases and J gave up 0 bases, with 13 bases separating them. The CDR3 runs 16 residues. Germline CDR1 reads DFQATT; CDR2 reads SNEGSKA (reference sequence). This CDR3 reads CSATKDSSSYNSPLHF. CDR3 nucleotide sequence: TGCAGTGCTACCAAGGACTCTAGCTCCTATAATTCACCCCTCCACTTT.

In this sample, this clonotype is medium-sized. The rearrangement links TRBV2 to TRBJ1-4; D unresolved. Deletions cut 6 bases from V and 8 bases from J, with 19 bases between. This CDR3 has 15 amino acids. Germline-derived CDR1 and CDR2 are SNHLY and FYNNEI. The CDR3 loop reads CASRATSTTGEKLFF. The DNA of the CDR3 is TGTGCCAGCAGGGCCACCTCGACGACGGGAGAAAAACTGTTTTTT.

The chain employs TRBV14 and TRBJ2-7; no clear D. CDR1 and CDR2 from the germline V gene are SGHDN and FVKESK. The CDR3 extends over 14 amino acids. V lost 4 bases and J lost 6, with 16 bases in between. The CDR3 sequence is CASSPGQGPPEQYF. CDR3 in DNA: TGTGCCAGCAGCCCGGGCCAAGGGCCCCCCGAGCAGTACTTC. Based on the CDR3 plus reference TRBV14 and TRBJ2-7, the full variable domain is EAGVTQFPSHSVIEKGQTVTLRCDPISGHDNLYWYRRVMGKEIKFLLHFVKESKQDESGMPNNRFLAERTGGTYSTLKVQPAELEDSGVYFCASSPGQGPPEQYFGPGTRLTVT.

There are many counts of this clonotype. The chain is built from TRBV5-1 and TRBJ2-2; 7 nucleotides line up with TRBD1. The V segment lost 3 bases and the J segment 0 bases; nucleotides outside the gene matches: 2. In germline, CDR1 is SGHRS, CDR2 YFSETQ. CDR3 length: 15 amino acids. The CDR3 reads CASSSGTANTGELFF. CDR3 coding DNA: TGCGCCAGCAGCTCCGGGACAGCGAACACCGGGGAGCTGTTTTTT.

This clonotype came up a few times. The V call is TRBV6-6, the J call TRBJ1-5; possible D gene TRBD1, 5 bases. The germline V gene encodes CDR1 MNHNY and CDR2 SVGAGI (reference sequence). The V gene lost 1 base and the J gene lost 7 bases, with 17 bases spanning the gap. This CDR3 region has 16 residues. The CDR3 nucleotides are TGTGCCAGCAGTTACTGGACTATCGGGACCCGGCAGCCCCAGCATTTT. Amino acids: CASSYWTIGTRQPQHF.